One and the same sample provided the 18 T cell receptor beta chains below, sequenced in a study of T cell responses to AZD1222 COVID-19 vaccine. The protocol was immunoSEQ multiplex PCR, while the TCRdb copy is restricted to in-frame clones and leaves out a portion. The table includes more than 110,000 clones, around 92% detected once. This specimen consisted of peripheral blood, obtained 28 days after the second AZD1222 dose. These receptors were taken from an adult who received the AZD1222 COVID-19 vaccine.

The V gene is TRBV6-5, the J gene TRBJ2-1; D is undetermined. CDR3 size: 11 residues. In germline, CDR1 is MNHEY, CDR2 SVGAGI. The ends were cut back, 7 bases at V and 0 bases at J, with 1 base in the middle. CDR3 coding DNA: TGTGCCAGCACCTCCTACAATGAGCAGTTCTTC. Translation gives CASTSYNEQFF.

This rearrangement joins TRBV7-2 to TRBJ1-2; D is perhaps TRBD1 (6 bases). Trimming stripped 5 bases from V and 5 bases from J, with 15 bases between. CDR3 length: 14 residues. Germline V gives CDR1 SGHTA, CDR2 FQGNSA. The DNA for the CDR3 is TGTGCCAGCAGCCCGAGACCAACAGGGTATGGCTACACCTTC. It codes for CASSPRPTGYGYTF.

The chain has TRBV7-6 and TRBJ2-1, with TRBD2 matching 8 bases. V trimming: 4 bases; J trimming: 13 bases; junction bases outside the gene matches: 18. The CDR3 has 16 amino acids. Germline CDR1 reads SGHVS; CDR2 reads FNYEAQ. Here the CDR3 reads CASSSAAGVQVLTQFF. The CDR3 DNA reads as TGTGCCAGCAGCTCGGCAGCGGGAGTCCAGGTATTAACTCAGTTCTTC.

The chain carries TRBV10-2 and TRBJ1-4; the D gene is possibly TRBD1 (5 bases). The CDR3 spans 13 residues. Germline V CDR1 and CDR2: WSHSY, SAAADI. V lost 4 bases, J lost 7 bases, and 10 bases lay in between. The CDR3, as DNA: TGCGCCAGCAGTGCGCAGGGAGGTGAAAAACTGTTTTTT. Protein sequence: CASSAQGGEKLFF.

The chain combines TRBV10-3 with TRBJ2-2; possibly TRBD1 or TRBD2 for D (5 bases each). The germline gives CDR1 ENHRY, CDR2 SYGVKD. This CDR3 spans 16 amino acids. V was shortened by 5 bases and J by 0 bases, with 13 bases between the two germline ends. CDR3 sequence (DNA): TGTGCCATCAGTAGCTCCGGGACCACGAACACCGGGGAGCTGTTTTTT. Amino acid sequence: CAISSSGTTNTGELFF.

This rearrangement joins TRBV11-2 to TRBJ1-2, with a weak D call TRBD1 (5 bases). The V end lost 4 bases, the J end lost 1 base, and 19 bases lay between the germline ends. Germline-derived CDR1 and CDR2 are SGHAT and FQNNGV. This CDR3 is 17 amino acids long. The CDR3 DNA is TGTGCCAGCAGCTCTAGATCAACCGGGACCGATAACTATGGCTACACCTTC. Encoded protein: CASSSRSTGTDNYGYTF.

The chain is built from TRBV18 and TRBJ1-5, with unresolved D. Germline-derived CDR1 and CDR2 are KGHSH and LQKENI. This CDR3 spans 18 amino acids. With 0 bases removed from V and 1 base from J, the gap between germline ends came to 16 bases. In DNA form, the CDR3 reads TGTGCCAGCTCACCACCGGGTTTGGGCGGGAGAAGCAATCAGCCCCAGCATTTT. Residues: CASSPPGLGGRSNQPQHF.

The genes are TRBV24-1 and TRBJ2-1, with D uncertain. Trimming cost V 3 bases and J 1 base, with 9 bases left between them. In germline, CDR1 is KGHDR, CDR2 SFDVKD. The CDR3 contains 15 residues. The CDR3 DNA follows: TGTGCCACCAGTGATAACCGTAAATCCTACAATGAGCAGTTCTTC. Protein product: CATSDNRKSYNEQFF.

For the CDR3, the DNA is TGTGCCAGCAGTTTAGGGGCGGCCGGCTACGAGCAGTACTTC. It is translated as CASSLGAAGYEQYF. The V call is TRBV7-3, the J call TRBJ2-7, with D perhaps matching TRBD1 (5 bases). The CDR3 is 14 residues long. The germline CDR1 and CDR2 sequences are SGHTA and FQGTGA. The ends were cut back, 6 bases at V and 3 bases at J, with 15 bases in the middle. Variable domain in full (rest from reference TRBV7-3 and TRBJ2-7): GAGVSQTPSNKVTEKGKYVELRCDPISGHTALYWYRQSLGQGPEFLIYFQGTGAADDSGLPNDRFFAVRPEGSVSTLKIQRTERGDSAVYLCASSLGAAGYEQYFGPGTRLTVT.

The gene calls are TRBV6-5 and TRBJ1-4, with unresolved D. Germline assignment: CDR1 MNHEY and CDR2 SVGAGI. V shed 5 bases and J shed 6 bases, with 10 bases lying between them. The CDR3 runs 13 residues. CDR3: CASSRVLDEKLFF. Here the CDR3 DNA reads TGTGCCAGCAGTAGAGTGTTAGATGAAAAACTGTTTTTT.

This chain links TRBV7-9 with TRBJ2-7; 10 nucleotides match TRBD2. The CDR3 loop spans 15 amino acids. Germline assignment: CDR1 SEHNR and CDR2 FQNEAQ (reference sequence). V lost 4 bases, J lost 3 bases, and 6 bases stayed unmatched. The CDR3 region has the DNA TGTGCCAGCAGCTCTCCCGGGACTAGCGACTACGAGCAGTACTTC. Its translation is CASSSPGTSDYEQYF.

The J gene is TRBJ2-1, the V gene TRBV7-2, with TRBD2 matching over 9 bases. Germline V gene data show CDR1 as SGHTA and CDR2 as FQGNSA. The CDR3 totals 16 residues. V gave up 6 bases and J gave up 0 bases; unmatched junction bases: 6. CDR3 bases: TGTGCCAGCAGGCCCCCGGGACTAGCCTCCTACAATGAGCAGTTCTTC. Encoded protein: CASRPPGLASYNEQFF.

The chain couples TRBV4-1 to TRBJ2-1; 14 bases are shared with TRBD2. Germline-derived CDR1 and CDR2 are MGHRA and YSYEKL. The length of the CDR3 is 15 residues. J gave up 5 bases and V 4 bases, and 1 base lay outside the gene matches. CDR3 coding DNA: TGCGCCAGCAGCCCGGGACTAGCGGGAGACAATGAGCAGTTCTTC. It yields the protein CASSPGLAGDNEQFF.

This chain joins TRBV6-4 and TRBJ2-7; 13 bases are shared with TRBD2. Per the germline V gene, CDR1 is MRHNA and CDR2 is SNTAGT. CDR3 size: 16 residues. V shed 3 bases, J shed 4 bases, and the junction held 6 bases outside the gene matches. The CDR3 coding sequence is TGTGCCAGCAGTGAGGTCGGACTAGCGGGAGCGTACGAGCAGTACTTC. It specifies CASSEVGLAGAYEQYF.

V usage is TRBV7-9 and J usage is TRBJ1-1, with D maybe TRBD1 (6 bases). Between the trimmed V and J ends, which lost 5 bases and 6 bases, there was a span of 13 bases. Germline lookup yields CDR1 SEHNR and CDR2 FQNEAQ (reference sequence). There are 13 residues in the CDR3. CDR3 amino acids: CASSPGTPPEAFF. The CDR3 region has the DNA TGTGCCAGCAGCCCCGGGACACCCCCTGAAGCTTTCTTT.

This clone occurred once. V is TRBV19 and J is TRBJ2-1, with 11 bases matching TRBD2. V lost 10 bases and J lost 5; bases outside the gene matches: 19. The CDR3 length is 18 residues. Looked up from germline, CDR1 is LNHDA and CDR2 is SQIVND (reference sequence). This CDR3 reads CATQGGLAGGPRHNEQFF. The CDR3 DNA follows: TGTGCCACTCAAGGTGGGCTAGCGGGAGGCCCGAGACACAATGAGCAGTTCTTC.

The chain links TRBV20-1 to TRBJ2-7; D not certain. Germline V lookup: CDR1 DFQATT, CDR2 SNEGSKA (reference sequence). V lost 2 bases and J 3 bases, leaving 5 bases between the germline ends. The CDR3 runs to 11 residues. CDR3 region: CSARRVYEQYF. The CDR3 DNA is TGCAGTGCTAGACGTGTCTACGAGCAGTACTTC.

In its sample, this clone was seen once. The V and J genes are TRBV7-9 and TRBJ2-7; D call uncertain. Germline lookup yields CDR1 SEHNR and CDR2 FQNEAQ (reference sequence). V dropped 3 bases and J dropped 0 bases, with 6 bases sitting between them. The CDR3 extends over 13 amino acids. Here the CDR3 DNA reads TGTGCCAGCAGCTTCCTTACCTCCTACGAGCAGTACTTC. Translating it yields CASSFLTSYEQYF.